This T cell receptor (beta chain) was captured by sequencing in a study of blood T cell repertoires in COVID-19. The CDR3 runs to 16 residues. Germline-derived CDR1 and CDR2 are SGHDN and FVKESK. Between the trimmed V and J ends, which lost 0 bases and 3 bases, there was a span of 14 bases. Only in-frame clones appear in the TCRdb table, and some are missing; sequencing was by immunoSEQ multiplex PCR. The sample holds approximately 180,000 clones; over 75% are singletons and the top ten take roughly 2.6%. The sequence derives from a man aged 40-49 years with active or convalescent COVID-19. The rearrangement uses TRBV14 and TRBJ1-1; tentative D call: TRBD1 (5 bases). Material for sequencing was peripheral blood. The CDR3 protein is CASSQEAGRLDTEAFF. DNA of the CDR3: TGTGCCAGCAGCCAAGAGGCAGGGAGGCTAGACACTGAAGCTTTCTTT.